These 12 T cell receptor beta chains share one sample of origin, sequenced in a study of early T cells in non-severe SARS-CoV-2 infection. MiXCR, applied by TCRdb to the 5' RACE reads, yields one record per CDR3 protein. The profile shows approximately 33,000 distinct CDR3 sequences, roughly 5.4% of them singletons. Sequenced input: whole blood. Receptor source: an adult who was a healthcare worker with PCR-confirmed SARS-CoV-2 infection or an uninfected control (not recorded which).

At least ten counts were recorded for this clonotype. The V and J genes are TRBV12-3 or TRBV12-4 and TRBJ1-2, with 7 bases matching TRBD1. CDR3 size: 14 residues. With 6 bases clipped from V and 5 bases from J, the junction kept 9 bases outside the gene matches. The CDR3, as DNA: TGTGCCAGCAGCTGGTCTACAGGGGCATATGGCTACACCTTC. It encodes CASSWSTGAYGYTF.

The CDR3 nucleotides are TGTGCCAGCAGCCGGGGGCCACAAGAGACCCAGTACTTC. Amino acid sequence: CASSRGPQETQYF. This chain joins TRBV3-1 and TRBJ2-5; tentative D call: TRBD1 (6 bases). The V end was cut by 4 bases, the J end by 2 bases, with 8 bases between. CDR3 length: 13 residues. Germline V CDR1 and CDR2: LGHDT, YNNKEL (reference sequence).

On this clonotype itself: One base away lies a much larger clone, so this may be a sequencing read error. V gene TRBV11-3 combines with J gene TRBJ2-1, with D possibly TRBD1 on 6 matching bases. The CDR3 has 14 residues. Germline-derived CDR1 and CDR2 are SGHNT and YENEEA. The chain's CDR3 is CAGSTHRVPNEQFF. CDR3 nucleotides: TGTGCCGGCAGCACCCACAGGGTCCCCAATGAGCAGTTCTTC. Supplemented by reference TRBV11-3 and TRBJ2-1, the full variable domain reads EAGVVQSPRYKIIEKKQPVAFWCNPISGHNTLYWYLQNLGQGPELLIRYENEEAVDDSQLPKDRFSAERLKGVDSTLKIQPAELGDSAVYLCAGSTHRVPNEQFFGPGTRLTVL.

V usage is TRBV28 and J usage is TRBJ2-6; D might be TRBD1 (5 bases). Germline CDR1 reads MDHEN; CDR2 reads SYDVKM. V was trimmed by 3 bases and J by 2 bases, leaving 8 bases between them. The CDR3 sequence is 15 residues long. The CDR3 nucleotides read TGTGCCAGCAGTTTTGACAGCCCTGGGGCCAACGTCCTGACTTTC. Its translation: CASSFDSPGANVLTF.

This clonotype was seen many times. The chain carries TRBV5-5 and TRBJ2-1; D might be TRBD2 (6 bases). Trimming removed 4 bases from V and 3 bases from J, with 17 bases in between. Germline V gene data show CDR1 as SGHKS and CDR2 as YYEKEE (reference sequence). The CDR3 contains 16 residues. The CDR3 region has the DNA TGTGCCAGCAGCCCCTTTAGCGGTCCGAGCTACAATGAGCAGTTCTTC. Translated: CASSPFSGPSYNEQFF.

This clonotype was recorded at least ten times. This chain connects TRBV18 to TRBJ2-7; D is uncertain. Per the germline V gene, CDR1 is KGHSH and CDR2 is LQKENI. The ends were cut back, 3 bases at V and 2 bases at J, with 5 bases in the middle. The CDR3 is made up of 12 amino acids. The CDR3 is CASSPLTYEQYF. Here the CDR3 DNA reads TGTGCCAGCTCACCGCTTACCTACGAGCAGTACTTC.

Ten or more counts support this clonotype. J is TRBJ2-7 and V is TRBV5-1; D call uncertain. The CDR3 has 13 residues. Germline-derived CDR1 and CDR2 are SGHRS and YFSETQ. V lost 1 base to trimming and J lost 4 bases, with 9 bases between them. CDR3 bases: TGCGCCAGCAGCTTGTCCGGACGATACGAGCAGTACTTC. The encoded protein is CASSLSGRYEQYF.

This clonotype was counted many times. The genes are TRBV7-9 and TRBJ1-5; weak D call: TRBD1 (6 bases). The CDR3 runs to 15 residues. Germline loops: CDR1 SEHNR, CDR2 FQNEAQ (reference sequence). Trimming pared 2 bases from V and 3 bases from J, leaving 11 bases between. CDR3 sequence: CASSLTGGHNQPQHF. In DNA, the CDR3 is TGTGCCAGCAGCTTAACCGGGGGCCACAATCAGCCCCAGCATTTT.

The V gene is TRBV6-2 or TRBV6-3, the J gene TRBJ1-5, with TRBD1 matching over 7 bases. The CDR3 length is 16 residues. With V trimmed by 6 bases and J by 2 bases, 10 bases remained unmatched. The V gene's germline CDR1 is MNHEY and CDR2 SVGEGT. CDR3 DNA: TGTGCCAGCAGATCGACCCGACAGGGAGGCAATCAGCCCCAGCATTTT. This gives the protein CASRSTRQGGNQPQHF.

This clonotype was counted many times. The chain is built from TRBV30 and TRBJ2-5; D tentatively reads TRBD1 or TRBD2 (5 bases each). The ends were cut back, 2 bases at V and 8 bases at J, with 15 bases in the middle. CDR3 length equals 13 residues. The V gene's germline CDR1 is GTSNPN and CDR2 SVGIG (reference sequence). CDR3 amino acids: CAWSPGADVTQYF. The CDR3 DNA follows: TGTGCCTGGAGTCCCGGGGCCGATGTTACCCAGTACTTC.

This clonotype has ten or more counts. The rearrangement joins TRBV28 to TRBJ2-1; D not resolved. The CDR3 sequence is 15 residues long. With 3 bases removed from V and 2 bases from J, the gap between germline ends came to 11 bases. Germline V gene data show CDR1 as MDHEN and CDR2 as SYDVKM. In DNA, the CDR3 is TGTGCCAGCAGTTTTTCTACAGCCGCCTACAATGAGCAGTTCTTC. Its protein is CASSFSTAAYNEQFF.

This clonotype was observed a handful of times. The chain combines TRBV12-3 or TRBV12-4 with TRBJ2-1; TRBD2 is a possible D gene (5 bases). The CDR3 length is 13 residues. The V gene lost 5 bases and the J gene lost 8 bases, with 13 bases spanning the gap. The CDR3 coding sequence is TGTGCCAGCAGTCCCGGACTGAATGATGAGCAGTTCTTC. As protein: CASSPGLNDEQFF.